Reported below is one TCR beta chain. Antigen unknown. V was pared by 6 bases and J by 0 bases, with 5 bases between. Germline lookup yields CDR1 DFQATT and CDR2 SNEGSKA (reference sequence). This CDR3 contains 11 residues. The sample originates from a study of cytomegalovirus exposure and HLA in healthy donors. Whole-study results and caveats: Being productive about 90% or about 30% of the time was typical of most TCR beta V segments in an earlier analysis. Later genetic work tied a missense DCLRE1C variant to beta-chain V and J trimming.

PCR employed 60 Vbeta and 13 Jbeta primers. Measured with immunoSEQ multiplex PCR; TCRdb has only the in-frame clones, and not every one. The sample carries 100,000 to 150,000 clones, about 73% recorded once. Material for sequencing was PBMCs. The receptor was isolated from a woman aged 40 to 55 in good health and CMV-seropositive. V usage is TRBV20-1 and J usage is TRBJ1-2; D gene uncertain. CDR3 sequence reads: CSATANYGYTF. The CDR3 DNA follows: TGCAGTGCCACAGCTAACTATGGCTACACCTTC.